A single sample gave rise to the 8 T cell receptor beta chains below, sequenced in a study of PD-1 blockade in mismatch repair-deficient tumors. The protocol was immunoSEQ multiplex PCR, while the TCRdb copy is restricted to in-frame clones and leaves out a portion. The sample holds some 130,000 clones; about nine tenths are singletons and the top ten take 10% to 15%. Source: peripheral blood, taken roughly 67 weeks after starting pembrolizumab. These TCRs come from an adult with mismatch repair-deficient cancer.

This clone was seen only once. V gene TRBV7-9 combines with J gene TRBJ2-1; D gene unclear. Looked up from germline, CDR1 is SEHNR and CDR2 is FQNEAQ (reference sequence). V was clipped by 2 bases and J by 3 bases, with 5 bases between them. The CDR3 covers 13 residues. CDR3 DNA sequence: TGTGCCAGCAGCTTACGACGCTACAATGAGCAGTTCTTC. Its translation is CASSLRRYNEQFF. The full variable domain, with the rest looked up from reference TRBV7-9 and TRBJ2-1, is DTGVSQNPRHKITKRGQNVTFRCDPISEHNRLYWYRQTLGQGPEFLTYFQNEAQLEKSRLLSDRFSAERPKGSFSTLEIQRTEQGDSAMYLCASSLRRYNEQFFGPGTRLTVL.

This chain uses TRBV5-1 with TRBJ1-2; 9 bases map to TRBD1. This CDR3 is built from 15 residues. With V trimmed by 6 bases and J by 6 bases, 12 bases remained unmatched. Germline V gene sequence: CDR1 SGHRS, CDR2 YFSETQ. The CDR3 nucleotides are TGCGCCAGCACCCTGACAGGGGGAAAGGTTGATGGCTACACCTTC. Translated, it gives CASTLTGGKVDGYTF. Full variable domain (outside the CDR3, taken from reference TRBV5-1 and TRBJ1-2): KAGVTQTPRYLIKTRGQQVTLSCSPISGHRSVSWYQQTPGQGLQFLFEYFSETQRNKGNFPGRFSGRQFSNSRSEMNVSTLELGDSALYLCASTLTGGKVDGYTFGSGTRLTVV.

A single count supports this clone. The rearrangement uses TRBV28 and TRBJ1-5; weak D call: TRBD1 (5 bases). Germline V CDR1 and CDR2: MDHEN, SYDVKM. V was clipped by 1 base and J by 3 bases, with 16 bases between them. CDR3 length: 17 amino acids. CDR3 bases: TGTGCCAGCAGTTTATCCAGGGAACATATGTACAATCAGCCCCAGCATTTT. This codes for CASSLSREHMYNQPQHF.

The chain employs TRBV7-6 and TRBJ1-5, with 11 bases aligning to TRBD1. The CDR3 extends over 15 amino acids. CDR1 is SGHVS, CDR2 FNYEAQ, per germline. J gave up 4 bases and V 5 bases, and 4 bases lay outside the gene matches. The CDR3 DNA follows: TGTGCCAGCAGCCGCGGGACAGGGGGGAATCAGCCCCAGCATTTT. Amino acids: CASSRGTGGNQPQHF.

The CDR3 spells CASSSGGTGEDTEAFF. The CDR3 region has the DNA TGTGCCAGCAGTTCCGGGGGTACAGGGGAGGACACTGAAGCTTTCTTT. The chain links TRBV28 to TRBJ1-1, with 7 bases aligning to TRBD1. Germline lookup yields CDR1 MDHEN and CDR2 SYDVKM. The length of the CDR3 is 16 residues. J gave up 3 bases and V 4 bases, and 11 bases lay outside the gene matches.

The rearrangement uses TRBV27 and TRBJ2-1; 14 bases match TRBD2. Germline-derived CDR1 and CDR2 are MNHEY and SMNVEV (reference sequence). The CDR3 runs to 15 residues. Losses at the gene ends were 3 bases for V and 7 bases for J; bases not matched to a gene: 2. CDR3 loop: CASSFRTSGRNEQFF. The CDR3 bases are TGTGCCAGCAGTTTCCGGACTAGCGGGAGGAATGAGCAGTTCTTC.

This clone has more than one count but fewer than ten. The chain joins TRBV28 to TRBJ2-7; D is possibly TRBD2 (5 bases). V gave up 3 bases and J gave up 4 bases, with 10 bases separating them. CDR3 length: 13 amino acids. CDR1 is MDHEN and CDR2 is SYDVKM in the germline V gene. For the CDR3, the DNA is TGTGCCAGCAGTTTTGAGGGTGGGTACGAGCAGTACTTC. Amino acids: CASSFEGGYEQYF.

This clone was observed a handful of times. The chain carries TRBV6-5 and TRBJ1-2, with D perhaps TRBD1 (6 bases). CDR1 and CDR2 (germline): MNHEY, SVGAGI. V lost 2 bases to trimming and J lost 4 bases, with 8 bases between them. The CDR3 runs 13 residues. CDR3 protein: CASSYGGAYGYTF. In DNA, the CDR3 is TGTGCCAGCAGTTACGGGGGGGCCTATGGCTACACCTTC.